These 27 T cell receptor beta chains came from one sample sequenced in a study of shared clonotypes between healthy human individuals. Data came from immunoSEQ multiplex PCR; TCRdb stores just in-frame clones and leaves some out. The sample carries about 450,000 clones, roughly 85% recorded once. The sequenced sample consisted of PBMCs. Receptors originate from a woman aged 40 to 50 in good health. Some clones in this sample may be carry-over from other donors' samples.

This chain uses TRBV19 with TRBJ2-3; TRBD2 agrees at 9 bases. The CDR3 is made up of 13 amino acids. The ends lost 3 bases at V and 7 bases at J; junction bases unmatched: 2. CDR1 is LNHDA and CDR2 is SQIVND in the germline V gene (reference sequence). This chain's CDR3 is CASSISGSYTQYF. The CDR3 DNA reads as TGTGCCAGTAGTATTAGCGGGAGTTATACGCAGTATTTT.

V is TRBV4-1 and J is TRBJ1-3, with a possible D match to TRBD1 (5 bases). This CDR3 spans 17 amino acids. Trimming removed 0 bases at V and 0 bases at J, with 12 bases between. CDR1 and CDR2 (germline): MGHRA, YSYEKL. Here the CDR3 reads CASSQDEGKISGNTIYF. The CDR3 DNA sequence: TGCGCCAGCAGCCAAGATGAGGGGAAGATCTCTGGAAACACCATATATTTT.

The chain links TRBV2 to TRBJ2-1; the match to TRBD2 covers 7 bases. This CDR3 spans 14 amino acids. After removal of 8 bases from V and 0 bases from J, the junction contained 4 bases not matched to a gene. Germline CDR1 SNHLY, CDR2 FYNNEI. CDR3 amino acids: CASRGTNSYNEQFF. CDR3 DNA: TGTGCCAGCCGCGGGACTAACTCCTACAATGAGCAGTTCTTC.

The chain combines TRBV6-1 with TRBJ2-3, with 11 nucleotides matching TRBD2. CDR3 size: 15 residues. J gave up 7 bases and V 3 bases, and 6 bases lay outside the gene matches. Germline loops: CDR1 MNHNS, CDR2 SASEGT. CDR3 protein: CASSERTSGLNTQYF. CDR3 DNA: TGTGCCAGCAGTGAGAGGACTAGCGGGCTGAATACGCAGTATTTT.

The chain combines TRBV6-6 with TRBJ2-2, with 9 nucleotides matching TRBD2. Germline CDR1 reads MNHNY; CDR2 reads SVGAGI (reference sequence). The ends lost 6 bases at V and 5 bases at J; junction bases unmatched: 10. The CDR3 covers 16 residues. The CDR3: CASSRPLAGMTGELFF. The CDR3 nucleotides read TGTGCCAGCAGCCGGCCCCTAGCGGGAATGACCGGGGAGCTGTTTTTT.

This clone was seen more than once but under ten times. V gene TRBV9 combines with J gene TRBJ2-5; no clear D gene. Germline V lookup: CDR1 SGDLS, CDR2 YYNGEE. Trimming took off 0 bases at V and 1 base at J, with 10 bases between the two ends. This CDR3 contains 15 residues. CDR3 coding DNA: TGTGCCAGCAGCGTAGGGTCCATGCCCCAAGAGACCCAGTACTTC. It is translated as CASSVGSMPQETQYF.

This chain connects TRBV18 to TRBJ2-3; 14 nucleotides match TRBD2. CDR3 length: 16 residues. Germline loops: CDR1 KGHSH, CDR2 LQKENI. After removal of 2 bases from V and 6 bases from J, the junction contained 4 bases not matched to a gene. CDR3 DNA sequence: TGTGCCAGCTCACCAAGACTAGCGGGAGGGTCCGATACGCAGTATTTT. Translated, it gives CASSPRLAGGSDTQYF.

The rearrangement uses TRBV10-2 and TRBJ2-7; 8 bases map to TRBD1. The trim removed 10 bases at V and 6 bases at J, leaving 20 bases unmatched. The CDR3 sequence is 16 residues long. Germline V gene data show CDR1 as WSHSY and CDR2 as SAAADI. The CDR3 DNA sequence: TGCGCCACCACGGACGCAGGGACAGGCGTAGGTCTCGAGCAGTACTTC. This gives the protein CATTDAGTGVGLEQYF.

This clone has more than one count but fewer than ten. The genes are TRBV7-2 and TRBJ1-5; D gene unclear. Trimming left V 1 base short and J 6 bases short, with 4 bases between. The germline CDR1 and CDR2 sequences are SGHTA and FQGNSA. The CDR3 contains 12 residues. DNA of the CDR3: TGTGCCAGCAGCTTAGTTAGTCAGCCCCAGCATTTT. This gives the protein CASSLVSQPQHF.

The chain joins TRBV11-2 to TRBJ2-1, with D unclear. The CDR3 is 16 residues long. The germline V gene has CDR1 SGHAT and CDR2 FQNNGV. V shed 1 base and J shed 7 bases, with 17 bases lying between them. CDR3 bases: TGTGCCAGCAGCTTAGTCGCCATGAACGTCCTAAATGAGCAGTTCTTC. It yields the protein CASSLVAMNVLNEQFF.

The chain carries TRBV7-7 and TRBJ2-5, with D possibly TRBD2 on 5 matching bases. The CDR3 totals 13 residues. CDR1 is SSHAT and CDR2 is FNYEAQ in the germline V gene (reference sequence). Trimming pared 5 bases from V and 5 bases from J, leaving 12 bases between. CDR3 nucleotides: TGTGCCAGCAGCCCTACTAGTTTTGAGACCCAGTACTTC. It is translated as CASSPTSFETQYF.

V and J are TRBV18 and TRBJ2-7; TRBD2 agrees at 11 bases. V was pared by 4 bases and J by 0 bases, with 5 bases of the junction left unmatched. CDR3 length equals 16 residues. Germline loops: CDR1 KGHSH, CDR2 LQKENI. The CDR3 here is CASSLLAGGSSYEQYF. DNA for the CDR3: TGTGCCAGCTCACTCCTAGCGGGAGGAAGCTCCTACGAGCAGTACTTC.

About this clone itself: Other DNA sequences of this sample code for an identical CDR3. This chain connects TRBV28 to TRBJ1-5; D remains ambiguous. Trimming cost V 6 bases and J 4 bases, with 13 bases left between them. This CDR3 has 14 amino acids. CDR1 is MDHEN, CDR2 SYDVKM, per germline. The CDR3 region is CASSPQTGNQPQHF. CDR3 in DNA: TGTGCCAGCAGCCCTCAGACGGGGAATCAGCCCCAGCATTTT.

The rearrangement uses TRBV16 and TRBJ1-3; 10 bases line up with TRBD1. V gave up 4 bases and J gave up 7 bases; unmatched junction bases: 7. There are 15 residues in the CDR3. CDR1 is KGHSY and CDR2 is FQNENV in the germline V gene. The DNA of the CDR3 is TGTGCCAGCAGCCCCTTCGGACAGGGGGTCAACACCATATATTTT. Translation gives CASSPFGQGVNTIYF.

V and J are TRBV7-9 and TRBJ1-4; a possible D gene is TRBD1 (5 bases). V was shortened by 1 base and J by 3 bases, with 12 bases between the two germline ends. The CDR3 covers 16 residues. Germline V gives CDR1 SEHNR, CDR2 FQNEAQ (reference sequence). CDR3 sequence reads: CASSLGSTVPNEKLFF. CDR3 DNA sequence: TGTGCCAGCAGCTTAGGATCGACAGTACCTAATGAAAAACTGTTTTTT.

This clone turned up a few times. The chain couples TRBV5-5 to TRBJ1-5; TRBD1 is a possible D gene (5 bases). V lost 0 bases to trimming and J lost 6 bases, with 7 bases between them. Per the germline V gene, CDR1 is SGHKS and CDR2 is YYEKEE (reference sequence). This CDR3 region has 13 residues. Written as DNA, the CDR3 is TGTGCCAGCAGCTTGGCCGGGGGTCAGCCCCAGCATTTT. Protein product: CASSLAGGQPQHF.

This chain uses TRBV27 with TRBJ2-1; D might be TRBD2 (7 bases). Trimming left V 6 bases short and J 4 bases short, with 19 bases between. Germline V gives CDR1 MNHEY, CDR2 SMNVEV (reference sequence). The CDR3 is 16 residues long. The CDR3 reads CASSRRRSGTYNEQFF. The CDR3 coding sequence is TGTGCCAGCAGCCGAAGGAGGAGCGGGACATACAATGAGCAGTTCTTC.

This chain links TRBV6-4 with TRBJ2-6; possibly TRBD1 for D (6 bases). Germline-derived CDR1 and CDR2 are MRHNA and SNTAGT. Between the trimmed V and J ends, which lost 5 bases and 0 bases, there was a span of 14 bases. The CDR3 consists of 17 residues. The chain's CDR3 is CASSPRTVNSGANVLTF. The CDR3 coding sequence is TGTGCCAGCAGTCCCCGGACAGTAAACTCTGGGGCCAACGTCCTGACTTTC.

The chain joins TRBV7-2 to TRBJ2-2, with 10 nucleotides matching TRBD2. The V gene's germline CDR1 is SGHTA and CDR2 FQGNSA. Trimming took 5 bases from V and 0 from J; bases not matched to a gene: 9. This CDR3 comprises 18 residues. CDR3: CASSPPTSGATNTGELFF. CDR3 nucleotides: TGTGCCAGCAGCCCCCCCACTAGCGGGGCAACGAACACCGGGGAGCTGTTTTTT.

The rearrangement uses TRBV29-1 and TRBJ2-5; a weak D match, TRBD1 (7 bases). The germline CDR1 and CDR2 sequences are SQVTM and ANQGSEA. The CDR3 is made up of 16 amino acids. With 0 bases removed from V and 4 bases from J, the gap between germline ends came to 18 bases. The CDR3 spells CSVEDLARGELETQYF. Here the CDR3 DNA reads TGCAGCGTTGAAGATCTAGCCAGGGGGGAGCTAGAGACCCAGTACTTC.

V is TRBV7-2 and J is TRBJ1-5, with TRBD1 matching over 9 bases. CDR3 size: 13 residues. V lost 5 bases, J lost 5 bases, and 1 base stayed unmatched. From germline, CDR1 is SGHTA and CDR2 FQGNSA. CDR3 loop: CASSRDRDQPQHF. CDR3 DNA sequence: TGTGCCAGCAGCAGGGACAGGGATCAGCCCCAGCATTTT. Full variable domain (outside the CDR3, taken from reference TRBV7-2 and TRBJ1-5): GAGVSQSPSNKVTEKGKDVELRCDPISGHTALYWYRQSLGQGLEFLIYFQGNSAPDKSGLPSDRFSAERTGGSVSTLTIQRTQQEDSAVYLCASSRDRDQPQHFGDGTRLSIL.

V is TRBV4-3 and J is TRBJ2-3; D perhaps matches TRBD1 (5 bases). This CDR3 region has 13 residues. Trimming shortened V by 0 bases and J by 6 bases, and 7 bases separated the two germline ends. Germline CDR1 LGHNA, CDR2 YSLEER. This chain's CDR3 is CASSQDKGDTQYF. The CDR3, as DNA: TGCGCCAGCAGCCAAGACAAGGGGGATACGCAGTATTTT.

This clone came up a few times. The chain carries TRBV4-2 and TRBJ1-2; D ambiguous. V lost 1 base and J lost 7, with 10 bases in between. Germline loops: CDR1 LGHNA, CDR2 YNFKEQ. The CDR3 contains 13 residues. The CDR3 sequence: CASSQVPGAGYTF. CDR3 sequence (DNA): TGTGCCAGCAGCCAAGTCCCAGGTGCTGGCTACACCTTC.

V usage is TRBV30 and J usage is TRBJ1-5, with 10 bases aligning to TRBD1. With 2 bases clipped from V and 6 bases from J, the junction kept 7 bases outside the gene matches. In germline, CDR1 is GTSNPN, CDR2 SVGIG (reference sequence). There are 15 residues in the CDR3. CDR3 loop: CAWSSGTGVFQPQHF. CDR3 DNA: TGTGCCTGGAGTTCGGGGACAGGGGTTTTTCAGCCCCAGCATTTT. The variable domain in full, with the rest retrieved from reference TRBV30 and TRBJ1-5, is SQTIHQWPATLVQPVGSPLSLECTVEGTSNPNLYWYRQAAGRGLQLLFYSVGIGQISSEVPQNLSASRPQDRQFILSSKKLLLSDSGFYLCAWSSGTGVFQPQHFGDGTRLSIL.

This chain links TRBV7-3 with TRBJ2-5; 14 bases agree with TRBD2. Germline-derived CDR1 and CDR2 are SGHTA and FQGTGA. Unmatched junction bases numbered 12, after V lost 5 bases and J lost 4 bases. There are 18 residues in the CDR3. CDR3 DNA sequence: TGTGCCAGCAGCCCCGGGACTAGCGGGAGAGGTTTTGGAGAGACCCAGTACTTC. It translates to CASSPGTSGRGFGETQYF.

The V gene is TRBV18, the J gene TRBJ1-1; 8 nucleotides align to TRBD1. The germline V gene encodes CDR1 KGHSH and CDR2 LQKENI. The J segment lost 4 bases and the V segment lost 3 bases, leaving 13 bases of the junction unmatched. The CDR3 length is 17 residues. The CDR3 spells CASSPRLTRDRSTEAFF. The CDR3 DNA reads TGTGCCAGCTCACCTCGACTAACCCGGGACAGGAGCACTGAAGCTTTCTTT.

This chain uses TRBV18 with TRBJ2-1; 11 bases are a match to TRBD2. Trimming removed 3 bases from V and 5 bases from J; junction bases left unmatched: 6. CDR3 size: 16 residues. The germline V gene encodes CDR1 KGHSH and CDR2 LQKENI. DNA of the CDR3: TGTGCCAGCTCACCTACTAGCGGGAGTGAGAACAATGAGCAGTTCTTC. Protein sequence: CASSPTSGSENNEQFF.